These 16 T cell receptor beta chains share one sample of origin, sequenced in a study of early T cells in non-severe SARS-CoV-2 infection. Via MiXCR, TCRdb re-called the 5' RACE reads, giving one row per CDR3 protein. The repertoire has about 50,000 distinct CDR3 sequences, more than 4.5% of them found once; the top ten carry roughly 5.2%. The sequencing here drew on whole blood, taken at baseline. The receptors stem from an adult who was a healthcare worker with PCR-confirmed SARS-CoV-2 infection or an uninfected control (not recorded which).

This clonotype occurred a few times. V and J are TRBV6-6 and TRBJ2-5; 7 nucleotides line up with TRBD2. From germline, CDR1 is MNHNY and CDR2 SVGAGI (reference sequence). V shed 4 bases, J shed 2 bases, and the junction held 1 base outside the gene matches. The CDR3 totals 13 residues. The CDR3 here is CASSSREQETQYF. For the CDR3, the DNA is TGTGCCAGCAGTTCGCGGGAGCAAGAGACCCAGTACTTC.

This clonotype was counted ten times or more. The genes are TRBV12-3 or TRBV12-4 and TRBJ2-7, with a weak D call TRBD1 (6 bases). V lost 8 bases to trimming and J lost 3 bases, with 14 bases between them. This CDR3 is 13 amino acids long. CDR3 coding DNA: TGTGCCAGCGGTCTCGGGACACTCTACGAGCAGTACTTC. Protein product: CASGLGTLYEQYF.

This clonotype was counted a few times. V gene TRBV27 combines with J gene TRBJ2-7; 7 nucleotides match TRBD2. CDR3 length equals 14 residues. V shed 6 bases and J 0 bases; nucleotides not matched to a gene: 5. The germline CDR1 and CDR2 sequences are MNHEY and SMNVEV (reference sequence). The DNA of the CDR3 is TGTGCCAGCAGAGGGGCTAGCGGCTCCTACGAGCAGTACTTC. It codes for CASRGASGSYEQYF.

This clonotype has at least ten counts. The genes are TRBV5-1 and TRBJ1-4; D unclear. V dropped 1 base and J dropped 8 bases, with 6 bases sitting between them. Germline-derived CDR1 and CDR2 are SGHRS and YFSETQ. The CDR3 consists of 12 residues. In DNA, the CDR3 is TGCGCCAGCAGCTTGTTAGGCGAAAAACTGTTTTTT. It encodes CASSLLGEKLFF.

The sample holds many counts of this clonotype. The chain recombines TRBV4-1 with TRBJ2-1; D remains unclear. Looked up from germline, CDR1 is MGHRA and CDR2 is YSYEKL. Trimming stripped 1 base from V and 5 bases from J, with 9 bases between. There are 14 residues in the CDR3. The CDR3 here is CASSQVNRNNEQFF. The CDR3 nucleotides are TGCGCCAGCAGCCAAGTTAACAGAAACAATGAGCAGTTCTTC.

This clonotype was observed at least ten times. CDR3 nucleotides: TGTGCCAGCAGCTTGGGGTTCAACTCCTACAATGAGCAGTTCTTC. Protein product: CASSLGFNSYNEQFF. The genes are TRBV7-9 and TRBJ2-1; D is undetermined. The CDR3 runs 15 residues. Germline loops: CDR1 SEHNR, CDR2 FQNEAQ (reference sequence). Deletions cut 3 bases from V and 0 bases from J, with 9 bases between.

This clonotype showed up many times. V usage is TRBV12-3 or TRBV12-4 and J usage is TRBJ2-7; no definite D call. V lost 5 bases and J lost 5, with 16 bases in between. CDR3 size: 14 residues. This chain's CDR3 is CASSPRSRMDEQYF. The DNA for the CDR3 is TGTGCCAGCAGTCCGAGGAGTAGGATGGACGAGCAGTACTTC.

There are many counts of this clonotype. V and J are TRBV20-1 and TRBJ2-1, with 7 bases lining up with TRBD2. The V and J ends lost 3 bases and 9 bases, in that order; junction bases with no gene match: 8. The CDR3 consists of 13 residues. Germline-derived CDR1 and CDR2 are DFQATT and SNEGSKA (reference sequence). The CDR3 here is CSASRRELLEQFF. CDR3 DNA sequence: TGCAGTGCTAGTCGGCGGGAGTTGCTTGAGCAGTTCTTC.

There are many counts of this clonotype. The rearrangement joins TRBV20-1 to TRBJ2-1; 12 positions match TRBD1. Germline CDR1 DFQATT, CDR2 SNEGSKA (reference sequence). The J segment lost 9 bases and the V segment lost 1 base, leaving 7 bases of the junction unmatched. The CDR3 runs 15 residues. In DNA, the CDR3 is TGCAGTGCTAGAGCCTTGGGACAGGGGGCAGGTGAGCAGTTCTTC. It is translated as CSARALGQGAGEQFF.

This clonotype has just a few counts. This sequence joins TRBV6-5 and TRBJ1-1; 8 bases map to TRBD1. Germline trimming cut 7 bases from V and 7 bases from J; bases unmatched to any gene: 2. Germline assignment: CDR1 MNHEY and CDR2 SVGAGI. This CDR3 region has 11 residues. The CDR3 DNA sequence: TGTGCCAGCAACAGGGGGGATGAAGCTTTCTTT. Its protein product is CASNRGDEAFF.

This clonotype occurred many times. The chain recombines TRBV15 with TRBJ2-1; 10 positions match TRBD1. The ends lost 1 base at V and 4 bases at J; junction bases unmatched: 4. Germline V gene lookup returns CDR1 LNHNV and CDR2 YYDKDF (reference sequence). The CDR3 extends over 16 amino acids. The CDR3 spells CATSRAGQGVYNEQFF. As DNA, the CDR3 is TGTGCCACCAGCAGAGCCGGACAGGGGGTGTACAATGAGCAGTTCTTC. Full variable domain (outside the CDR3, taken from reference TRBV15 and TRBJ2-1): DAMVIQNPRYQVTQFGKPVTLSCSQTLNHNVMYWYQQKSSQAPKLLFHYYDKDFNNEADTPDNFQSRRPNTSFCFLDIRSPGLGDTAMYLCATSRAGQGVYNEQFFGPGTRLTVL.

This clonotype counts as medium-sized. The CDR3 spells CASSFVAGTSDTQYF. In DNA, the CDR3 is TGTGCCAGCAGCTTCGTGGCGGGAACCTCAGATACGCAGTATTTT. This chain joins TRBV7-3 and TRBJ2-3; a weak D match, TRBD2 (6 bases). The CDR3 length is 15 residues. The V and J ends lost 3 bases and 4 bases respectively, with 14 bases between them. Germline V CDR1 and CDR2: SGHTA, FQGTGA. Looking up the rest from reference TRBV7-3 and TRBJ2-3 gives the full variable domain: GAGVSQTPSNKVTEKGKYVELRCDPISGHTALYWYRQSLGQGPEFLIYFQGTGAADDSGLPNDRFFAVRPEGSVSTLKIQRTERGDSAVYLCASSFVAGTSDTQYFGPGTRLTVL.

This clonotype occurred many times. This sequence joins TRBV12-3 or TRBV12-4 and TRBJ1-1; D gene ambiguous. Deletions cut 3 bases from V and 3 bases from J, with 11 bases between. The CDR3 length is 14 residues. The CDR3 loop reads CASSFNLPDTEAFF. CDR3 DNA: TGTGCCAGCAGTTTTAATCTCCCGGACACTGAAGCTTTCTTT.

This clonotype was picked up many times. The chain is built from TRBV4-1 and TRBJ2-1; 16 positions match TRBD2. V trimming: 1 base; J trimming: 8 bases; junction bases outside the gene matches: 11. Germline V gives CDR1 MGHRA, CDR2 YSYEKL. CDR3 length: 19 residues. The CDR3 is CASSQVQGGGLAGGYEQFF. The CDR3 DNA follows: TGCGCCAGCAGCCAAGTCCAGGGCGGGGGACTAGCGGGAGGGTATGAGCAGTTCTTC.

This clonotype was detected a few times. The chain couples TRBV18 to TRBJ2-7; 8 nucleotides align to TRBD1. V was pared by 0 bases and J by 4 bases, with 17 bases of the junction left unmatched. Germline loops: CDR1 KGHSH, CDR2 LQKENI. The CDR3 sequence is 19 residues long. CDR3 nucleotides: TGTGCCAGCTCACCACCTAGACAGGTCAGCCGACAGGGGATATACGAGCAGTACTTC. This codes for CASSPPRQVSRQGIYEQYF.

This clonotype came up many times. The chain is built from TRBV18 and TRBJ2-1, with 9 nucleotides matching TRBD2. CDR1 is KGHSH, CDR2 LQKENI, per germline. Losses at the gene ends were 8 bases for V and 8 bases for J; bases not matched to a gene: 16. The CDR3 consists of 16 residues. CDR3 loop: CASPLQGGRAADEQFF. CDR3 coding DNA: TGTGCCAGCCCCCTACAAGGCGGGAGGGCCGCAGATGAGCAGTTCTTC. The full variable domain, completed using reference TRBV18 and TRBJ2-1, is NAGVMQNPRHLVRRRGQEARLRCSPMKGHSHVYWYRQLPEEGLKFMVYLQKENIIDESGMPKERFSAEFPKEGPSILRIQQVVRGDSAAYFCASPLQGGRAADEQFFGPGTRLTVL.